This T cell receptor beta chain originates from a study of shared clonotypes between healthy human individuals. As for the study in general: The study used three CD4 naive, three CD4 memory, two CD8 naive and one CD8 memory plate per donor. Study observations and caveats: Rarefaction indicated that sorted-subset sequencing remained incomplete although depth was large. Enrolling few donors narrowed the genetic and exposure-history diversity that was represented.

Naive CD8 isolation took CD45RO-negative cells positively selected for CCR7 and excluded terminally differentiated effector memory CD45RA+ cells. The assay was carried out at the deep level. Only in-frame clones appear in the TCRdb table, and some are missing; sequencing was by immunoSEQ multiplex PCR. The data show 2 million or so clones, less than 95% seen once. This clone was counted once. Its antigen is unidentified. J lost 2 bases, V lost 4 bases, and 11 bases had no gene match. Looked up from germline, CDR1 is SGHVS and CDR2 is FNYEAQ. The CDR3 sequence is 17 residues long. This clonotype was sampled from a man aged 18 to 29 in good health. Material for sequencing was naive CD8+ T cells sorted from blood. The chain joins TRBV7-6 to TRBJ2-5; 9 nucleotides match TRBD2. CDR3 in amino acids: CASSSPAGTSNQETQYF. The CDR3 DNA reads TGTGCCAGCAGCTCCCCTGCCGGGACTAGCAATCAAGAGACCCAGTACTTC.